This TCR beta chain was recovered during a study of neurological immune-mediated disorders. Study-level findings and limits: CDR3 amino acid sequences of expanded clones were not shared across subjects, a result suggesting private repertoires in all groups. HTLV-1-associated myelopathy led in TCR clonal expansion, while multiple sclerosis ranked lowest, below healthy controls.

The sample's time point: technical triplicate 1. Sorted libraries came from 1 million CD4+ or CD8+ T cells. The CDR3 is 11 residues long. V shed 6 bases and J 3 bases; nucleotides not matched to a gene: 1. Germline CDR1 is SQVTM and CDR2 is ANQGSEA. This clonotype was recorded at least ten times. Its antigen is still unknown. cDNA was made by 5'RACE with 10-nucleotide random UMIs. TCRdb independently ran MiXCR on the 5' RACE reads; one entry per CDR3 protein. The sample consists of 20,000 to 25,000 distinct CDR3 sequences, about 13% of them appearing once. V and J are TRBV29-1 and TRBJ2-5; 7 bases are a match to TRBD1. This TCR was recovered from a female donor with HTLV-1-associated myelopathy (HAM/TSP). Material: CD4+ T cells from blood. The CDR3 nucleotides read TGCAGCGTAGGGACAGAAGAGACCCAGTACTTC. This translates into CSVGTEETQYF.